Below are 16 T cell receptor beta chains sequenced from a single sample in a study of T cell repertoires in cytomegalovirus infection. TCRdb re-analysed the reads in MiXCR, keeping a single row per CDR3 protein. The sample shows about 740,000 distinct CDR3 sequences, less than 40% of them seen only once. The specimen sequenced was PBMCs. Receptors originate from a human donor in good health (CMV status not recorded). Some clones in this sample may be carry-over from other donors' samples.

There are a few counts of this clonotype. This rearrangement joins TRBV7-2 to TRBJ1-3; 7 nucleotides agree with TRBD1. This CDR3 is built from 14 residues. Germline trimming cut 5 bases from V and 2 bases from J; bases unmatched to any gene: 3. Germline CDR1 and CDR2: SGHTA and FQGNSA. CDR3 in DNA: TGTGCCAGCAGCCCGGGACAGCCTGGAAACACCATATATTTT. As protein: CASSPGQPGNTIYF.

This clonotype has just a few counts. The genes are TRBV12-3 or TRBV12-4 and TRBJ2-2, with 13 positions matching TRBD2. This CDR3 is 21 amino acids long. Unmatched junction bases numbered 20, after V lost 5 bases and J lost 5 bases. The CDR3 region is CASSAQAFTSGRAWVTGELFF. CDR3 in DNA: TGTGCCAGCAGTGCCCAGGCGTTTACTAGCGGGAGGGCCTGGGTAACCGGGGAGCTGTTTTTT.

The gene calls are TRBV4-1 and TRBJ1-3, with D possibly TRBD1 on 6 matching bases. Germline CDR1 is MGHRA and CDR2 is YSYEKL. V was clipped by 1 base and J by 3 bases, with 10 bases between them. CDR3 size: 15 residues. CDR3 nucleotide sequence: TGCGCCAGCAGCCAAGTGGGGGGGCTTGGAAACACCATATATTTT. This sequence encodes CASSQVGGLGNTIYF.

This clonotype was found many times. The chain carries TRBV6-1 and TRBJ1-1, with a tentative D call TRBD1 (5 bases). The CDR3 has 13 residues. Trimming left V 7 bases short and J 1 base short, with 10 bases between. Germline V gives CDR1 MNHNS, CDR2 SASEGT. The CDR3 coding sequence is TGTGCCAGCAATCAACAGGCGAACACTGAAGCTTTCTTT. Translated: CASNQQANTEAFF.

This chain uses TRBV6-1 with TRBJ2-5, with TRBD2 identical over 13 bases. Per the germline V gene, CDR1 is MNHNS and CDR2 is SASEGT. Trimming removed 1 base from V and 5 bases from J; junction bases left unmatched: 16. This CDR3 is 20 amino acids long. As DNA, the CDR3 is TGTGCCAGCAGTGAAGTTCTTATTGGGGGGACTAGCGGGGATCAGGAGACCCAGTACTTC. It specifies CASSEVLIGGTSGDQETQYF.

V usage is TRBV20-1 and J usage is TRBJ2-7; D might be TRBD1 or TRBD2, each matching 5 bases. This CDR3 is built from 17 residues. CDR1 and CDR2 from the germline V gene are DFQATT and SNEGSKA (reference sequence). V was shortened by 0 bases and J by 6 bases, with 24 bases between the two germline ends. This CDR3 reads CSARDPFSGRAGAEQYF. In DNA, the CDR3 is TGCAGTGCTAGAGATCCCTTCAGTGGTCGAGCCGGGGCCGAGCAGTACTTC.

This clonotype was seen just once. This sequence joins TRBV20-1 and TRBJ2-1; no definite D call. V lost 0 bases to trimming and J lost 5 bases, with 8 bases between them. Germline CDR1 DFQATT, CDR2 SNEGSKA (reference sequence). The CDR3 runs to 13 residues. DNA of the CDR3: TGCAGTGCTAGAGATGCCCCCGACAATGAGCAGTTCTTC. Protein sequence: CSARDAPDNEQFF.

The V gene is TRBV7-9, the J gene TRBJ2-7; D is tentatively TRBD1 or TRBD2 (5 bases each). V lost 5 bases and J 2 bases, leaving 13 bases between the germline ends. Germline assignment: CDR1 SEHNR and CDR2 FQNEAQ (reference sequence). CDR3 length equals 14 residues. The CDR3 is CASSLPGATYEQYF. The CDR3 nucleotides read TGTGCCAGCAGCCTCCCCGGGGCCACCTACGAGCAGTACTTC.

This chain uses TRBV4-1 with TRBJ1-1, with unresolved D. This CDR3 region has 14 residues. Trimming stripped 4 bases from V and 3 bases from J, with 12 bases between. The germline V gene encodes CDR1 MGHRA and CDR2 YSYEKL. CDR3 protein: CASSRGLEDTEAFF. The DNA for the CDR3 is TGCGCCAGCAGCCGTGGGTTGGAGGACACTGAAGCTTTCTTT.

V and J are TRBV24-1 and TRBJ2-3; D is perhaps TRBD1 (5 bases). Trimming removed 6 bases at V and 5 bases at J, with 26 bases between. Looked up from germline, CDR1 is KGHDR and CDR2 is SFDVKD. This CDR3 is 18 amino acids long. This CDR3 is CATSYPQGGRAIQDTQYF. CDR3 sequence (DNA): TGTGCCACCAGTTATCCCCAAGGTGGCAGGGCGATTCAAGATACGCAGTATTTT.

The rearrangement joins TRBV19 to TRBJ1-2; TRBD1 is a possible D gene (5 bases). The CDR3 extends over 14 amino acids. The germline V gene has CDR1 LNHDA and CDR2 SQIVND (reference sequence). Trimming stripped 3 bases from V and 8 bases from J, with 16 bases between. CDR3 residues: CASSIQRQGRGYTF. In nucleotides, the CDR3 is TGTGCCAGTAGTATTCAACGGCAGGGAAGGGGCTACACCTTC.

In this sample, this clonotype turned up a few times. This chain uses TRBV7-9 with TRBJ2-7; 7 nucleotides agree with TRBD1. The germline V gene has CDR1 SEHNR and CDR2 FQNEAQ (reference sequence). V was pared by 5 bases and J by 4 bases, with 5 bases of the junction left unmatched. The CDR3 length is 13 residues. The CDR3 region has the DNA TGTGCCAGCAGCGTTACAGGGGCTTACGAGCAGTACTTC. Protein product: CASSVTGAYEQYF.

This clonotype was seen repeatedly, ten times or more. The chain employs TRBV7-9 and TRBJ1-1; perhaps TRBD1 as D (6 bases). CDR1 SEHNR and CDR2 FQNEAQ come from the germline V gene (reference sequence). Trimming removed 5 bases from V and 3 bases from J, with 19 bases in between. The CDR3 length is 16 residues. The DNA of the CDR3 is TGTGCCAGCAGCATCTCAGCGGGGGGGCGGGACACTGAAGCTTTCTTT. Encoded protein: CASSISAGGRDTEAFF.

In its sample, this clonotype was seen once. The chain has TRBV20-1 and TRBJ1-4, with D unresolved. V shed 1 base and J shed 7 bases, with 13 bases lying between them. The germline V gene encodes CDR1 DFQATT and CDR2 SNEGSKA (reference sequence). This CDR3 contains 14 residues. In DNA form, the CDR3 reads TGCAGTGCTAGAGGGGGATTGGGGTTTGAAAAACTGTTTTTT. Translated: CSARGGLGFEKLFF.

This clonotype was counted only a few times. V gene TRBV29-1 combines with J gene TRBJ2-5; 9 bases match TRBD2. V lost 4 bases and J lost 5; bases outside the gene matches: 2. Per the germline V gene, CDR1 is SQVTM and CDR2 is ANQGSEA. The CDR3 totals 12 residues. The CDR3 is CSVGLAGETQYF. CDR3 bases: TGCAGCGTTGGGCTAGCGGGGGAGACCCAGTACTTC.

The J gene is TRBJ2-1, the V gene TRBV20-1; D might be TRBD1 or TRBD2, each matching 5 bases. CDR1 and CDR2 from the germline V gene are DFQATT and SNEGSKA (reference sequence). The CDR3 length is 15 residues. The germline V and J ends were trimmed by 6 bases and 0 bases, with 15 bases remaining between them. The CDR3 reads CSARTGTSSYNEQFF. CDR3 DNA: TGCAGTGCAAGAACCGGGACCAGCTCCTACAATGAGCAGTTCTTC.